This T cell receptor (beta chain) was sequenced for a study of T cells in localized non-small cell lung cancer. Comment on this clone: The target antigen is unknown.

TCRdb's copy holds only in-frame clones and misses some; the assay was immunoSEQ multiplex PCR. In the table there are tens of thousands of clones, more than 85% of which are singletons. Study-level points and caveats: Sequence data derive from only one tumor region, so heterogeneity remains possible. There was an association of higher blood T cell density with longer overall survival. Peak T cell clonality was found in uninvolved adjacent lung, exceeding tumor.

CDR1 is SGHRS and CDR2 is YFSETQ in the germline V gene. The length of the CDR3 is 12 residues. V was pared by 5 bases and J by 7 bases, with 12 bases between. This sequence was found in a female donor aged 60 or older with stage II lung adenocarcinoma. The chain is built from TRBV5-1 and TRBJ2-5; a possible D gene is TRBD2 (6 bases). Sequences were derived from peripheral blood mononuclear cells, sampled before any cancer treatment. The CDR3 DNA follows: TGCGCCAGCAGGGAGGGGCAGGGGACCCAGTACTTC. Translation gives CASREGQGTQYF.